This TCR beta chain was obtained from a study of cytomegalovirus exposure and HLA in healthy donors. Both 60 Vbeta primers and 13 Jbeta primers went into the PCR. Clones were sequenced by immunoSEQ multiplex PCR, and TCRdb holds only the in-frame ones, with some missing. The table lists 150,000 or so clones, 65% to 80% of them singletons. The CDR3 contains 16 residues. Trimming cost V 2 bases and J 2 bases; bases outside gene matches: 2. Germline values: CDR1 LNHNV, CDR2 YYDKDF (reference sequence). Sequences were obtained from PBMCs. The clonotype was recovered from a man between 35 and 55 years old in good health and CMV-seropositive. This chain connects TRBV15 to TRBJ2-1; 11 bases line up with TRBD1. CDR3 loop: CATSRKGQGAYNEQFF. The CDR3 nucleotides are TGTGCCACCAGCAGAAAGGGACAGGGGGCCTACAATGAGCAGTTCTTC.